Presented here are 16 T cell receptor beta chains from one specimen sequenced in a study of blood T cell repertoires in COVID-19. TCRdb's copy holds only in-frame clones and misses some; the assay was immunoSEQ multiplex PCR. The data contain 87,000 or so clones, 70% to 90% of them seen just once; the ten biggest clones take up 3%. The sample was peripheral blood. The origin of the receptors is a woman of 80 years or more with COVID-19, enrolled during active disease.

The rearrangement uses TRBV29-1 and TRBJ2-7; 7 bases fit TRBD1. Germline CDR1 and CDR2: SQVTM and ANQGSEA. The CDR3 length is 13 residues. Trimming cost V 3 bases and J 6 bases; bases outside gene matches: 8. This CDR3 reads CSVEETGTFEQYF. Written as DNA, the CDR3 is TGCAGCGTTGAGGAGACAGGGACATTCGAGCAGTACTTC.

The chain joins TRBV6-2 or TRBV6-3 to TRBJ1-2; D might be TRBD1 (6 bases). Germline V CDR1 and CDR2: MNHEY, SVGEGT. V lost 5 bases, J lost 8 bases, and 18 bases lay in between. There are 14 residues in the CDR3. For the CDR3, the DNA is TGTGCCAGCAGTCGTCTCCTACCGGGACAAGGCTACACCTTC. This gives the protein CASSRLLPGQGYTF.

This sequence joins TRBV30 and TRBJ1-6; TRBD1 aligns across 9 bases. Per germline, CDR1 GTSNPN and CDR2 SVGIG (reference sequence). This CDR3 is built from 16 residues. With 5 bases clipped from V and 3 bases from J, the junction kept 8 bases outside the gene matches. CDR3 loop: CAWASTGGYYNSPLHF. DNA of the CDR3: TGTGCCTGGGCGTCGACAGGGGGTTACTATAATTCACCCCTCCACTTT.

The gene calls are TRBV27 and TRBJ1-5; 9 nucleotides match TRBD1. The CDR3 consists of 16 residues. J was trimmed by 7 bases and V by 5 bases; bases with no gene match: 12. The germline V gene encodes CDR1 MNHEY and CDR2 SMNVEV (reference sequence). The CDR3 DNA is TGTGCCAGCAGTCCAAGCGCCGGGACAGGGTCCCAGCCCCAGCATTTT. As protein: CASSPSAGTGSQPQHF.

V gene TRBV7-8 combines with J gene TRBJ1-3; D may be TRBD1 (6 bases). Germline V gene sequence: CDR1 SGHVS, CDR2 FQNEAQ. Trimming removed 6 bases at V and 4 bases at J, with 10 bases between. CDR3 length equals 13 residues. The CDR3 loop reads CASRGQLGNTIYF. The CDR3, as DNA: TGTGCCAGCAGAGGACAGCTCGGAAACACCATATATTTT.

This rearrangement joins TRBV30 to TRBJ2-2; D is perhaps TRBD1 (6 bases). V was pared by 0 bases and J by 5 bases, with 13 bases between. The CDR3 consists of 15 residues. The germline gives CDR1 GTSNPN, CDR2 SVGIG (reference sequence). The CDR3 sequence: CAWSVFWQGTGELFF. DNA of the CDR3: TGTGCCTGGAGTGTATTTTGGCAGGGGACCGGGGAGCTGTTTTTT.

The chain uses TRBV10-1 and TRBJ2-2, with D maybe TRBD2 (6 bases). The CDR3 sequence is 14 residues long. Germline lookup yields CDR1 WNHNN and CDR2 SYGVQD (reference sequence). The V gene lost 2 bases and the J gene lost 6 bases, with 10 bases spanning the gap. The DNA for the CDR3 is TGCGCCAGCAGTGAGCCGGCTAGCGCCGGGGAGCTGTTTTTT. As protein: CASSEPASAGELFF.

The chain combines TRBV7-6 with TRBJ2-7, with TRBD1 matching 9 bases. There are 15 residues in the CDR3. The trim removed 5 bases at V and 3 bases at J, leaving 8 bases unmatched. Per the germline V gene, CDR1 is SGHVS and CDR2 is FNYEAQ. The CDR3, as DNA: TGTGCCAGCAGCCCGTTAGGGACAGGGAACTACGAGCAGTACTTC. It is translated as CASSPLGTGNYEQYF.

The gene calls are TRBV5-1 and TRBJ2-2; TRBD2 aligns across 8 bases. V shed 6 bases and J 4 bases; nucleotides not matched to a gene: 8. This CDR3 has 15 residues. Looked up from germline, CDR1 is SGHRS and CDR2 is YFSETQ. The CDR3 loop reads CASTPGGARTGELFF. The CDR3 DNA reads TGCGCCAGCACTCCGGGAGGGGCGCGCACCGGGGAGCTGTTTTTT.

This chain uses TRBV7-3 with TRBJ1-1; weak D call: TRBD1 (6 bases). Germline values: CDR1 SGHTA, CDR2 FQGTGA. CDR3 length equals 14 residues. V was clipped by 6 bases and J by 2 bases, with 13 bases between them. CDR3 sequence reads: CASRLSDSNTEAFF. CDR3 nucleotides: TGTGCCAGCAGATTATCGGACAGTAACACTGAAGCTTTCTTT. Full variable domain (missing parts from reference TRBV7-3 and TRBJ1-1): GAGVSQTPSNKVTEKGKYVELRCDPISGHTALYWYRQSLGQGPEFLIYFQGTGAADDSGLPNDRFFAVRPEGSVSTLKIQRTERGDSAVYLCASRLSDSNTEAFFGQGTRLTVV.

The rearrangement joins TRBV30 to TRBJ2-1; D is possibly TRBD2 (6 bases). The CDR3 loop spans 15 amino acids. Germline assignment: CDR1 GTSNPN and CDR2 SVGIG (reference sequence). The V end lost 4 bases, the J end lost 0 bases, and 13 bases lay between the germline ends. CDR3 residues: CAWNLRDSSYNEQFF. The CDR3 DNA follows: TGTGCCTGGAATCTCCGGGACTCCTCCTACAATGAGCAGTTCTTC.

This clone is a singleton in its sample. The genes are TRBV6-4 and TRBJ2-2; D is unclear. This CDR3 is built from 14 residues. In germline, CDR1 is MRHNA, CDR2 SNTAGT. Trimming took 3 bases from V and 0 from J, leaving 5 bases between them. The CDR3 DNA is TGTGCCAGCAGTGAGCAGACGAACACCGGGGAGCTGTTTTTT. Its protein is CASSEQTNTGELFF.

The rearrangement uses TRBV6-6 and TRBJ2-3; 7 bases fit TRBD2. Per germline, CDR1 MNHNY and CDR2 SVGAGI (reference sequence). The V and J ends lost 5 bases and 10 bases, in that order; junction bases with no gene match: 6. The CDR3 extends over 12 amino acids. The CDR3 loop is CASSRSGIAQYF. The CDR3 DNA reads TGTGCCAGCAGTAGGAGCGGGATCGCGCAGTATTTT.

The gene calls are TRBV2 and TRBJ2-1; TRBD2 agrees at 7 bases. Germline-derived CDR1 and CDR2 are SNHLY and FYNNEI. This CDR3 region has 15 residues. V lost 6 bases, J lost 9 bases, and 14 bases stayed unmatched. CDR3 in DNA: TGTGCCAGCAGCGTGGGGCGGGAGCGGGTTAGTGAGCAGTTCTTC. Translated: CASSVGRERVSEQFF.

This rearrangement joins TRBV5-1 to TRBJ2-1; a weak D match, TRBD1 (6 bases). Germline V CDR1 and CDR2: SGHRS, YFSETQ. The CDR3 runs 13 residues. V dropped 6 bases and J dropped 10 bases, with 17 bases sitting between them. As DNA, the CDR3 is TGCGCCAGCACCCCTGTTGGGGGCTACGAGCAGTTCTTC. Its translation: CASTPVGGYEQFF.

This chain links TRBV5-1 with TRBJ2-7; weak D call: TRBD2 (6 bases). This CDR3 spans 14 amino acids. The V end lost 0 bases, the J end lost 3 bases, and 10 bases lay between the germline ends. Germline values: CDR1 SGHRS, CDR2 YFSETQ. Here the CDR3 reads CASSLVGTYYEQYF. DNA of the CDR3: TGCGCCAGCAGCTTGGTAGGGACTTACTACGAGCAGTACTTC. Filled out from reference TRBV5-1 and TRBJ2-7, the complete variable domain reads KAGVTQTPRYLIKTRGQQVTLSCSPISGHRSVSWYQQTPGQGLQFLFEYFSETQRNKGNFPGRFSGRQFSNSRSEMNVSTLELGDSALYLCASSLVGTYYEQYFGPGTRLTVT.